The 21 T cell receptor beta chains reported below all come from one sample, sequenced in a study of blood T cell repertoires in COVID-19. Only in-frame clones appear in the TCRdb table, and some are missing; sequencing was by immunoSEQ multiplex PCR. The table includes 380,000 or so clones, roughly 90% detected once. The sequenced sample was peripheral blood. These receptors were obtained from a man aged 40-55 years with acute or convalescent COVID-19.

This chain uses TRBV7-6 with TRBJ2-1; 7 bases agree with TRBD2. CDR1 is SGHVS, CDR2 FNYEAQ, per germline. The CDR3 has 17 residues. Germline trimming cut 5 bases from V and 4 bases from J; bases unmatched to any gene: 14. The CDR3 nucleotides are TGTGCCAGCAGCACCGAATTCTCCCGGGACTATTACAATGAGCAGTTCTTC. Amino acids: CASSTEFSRDYYNEQFF.

The chain couples TRBV9 to TRBJ2-1; TRBD2 agrees at 9 bases. Germline V gene sequence: CDR1 SGDLS, CDR2 YYNGEE. The ends lost 1 base at V and 2 bases at J; junction bases unmatched: 7. This CDR3 comprises 17 residues. CDR3: CASSVTPSGKTYNEQFF. Here the CDR3 DNA reads TGTGCCAGCAGCGTAACTCCTAGCGGGAAAACCTACAATGAGCAGTTCTTC.

To note about this clone: Other DNA sequences of this sample code for an identical CDR3. The chain carries TRBV5-1 and TRBJ1-2; 12 bases are shared with TRBD1. V lost 2 bases to trimming and J lost 4 bases; unmatched junction nucleotides: 6. This CDR3 is 16 amino acids long. The germline V gene encodes CDR1 SGHRS and CDR2 YFSETQ. This CDR3 reads CASSLEGQGAIYGYTF. The CDR3 region has the DNA TGCGCCAGCAGCTTAGAGGGACAGGGGGCAATCTATGGCTACACCTTC.

The chain couples TRBV18 to TRBJ1-1; D gene uncertain. Trimming left V 3 bases short and J 3 bases short, with 5 bases between. Looked up from germline, CDR1 is KGHSH and CDR2 is LQKENI. CDR3 length: 12 amino acids. The CDR3 protein is CASSPGDTEAFF. CDR3 bases: TGTGCCAGCTCACCCGGGGACACTGAAGCTTTCTTT.

V usage is TRBV20-1 and J usage is TRBJ2-3, with TRBD2 identical over 8 bases. Germline CDR1 and CDR2: DFQATT and SNEGSKA (reference sequence). This CDR3 region has 13 residues. V shed 3 bases, J shed 5 bases, and the junction held 4 bases outside the gene matches. The DNA for the CDR3 is TGCAGTGCTAGTGGGCTAGCGGGAGATACGCAGTATTTT. Protein: CSASGLAGDTQYF.

This clone was seen a single time. The chain is built from TRBV19 and TRBJ1-6; 7 bases are a match to TRBD1. Trimming took 6 bases from V and 10 from J; bases not matched to a gene: 15. This CDR3 spans 16 amino acids. Germline CDR1 and CDR2: LNHDA and SQIVND (reference sequence). CDR3 DNA sequence: TGTGCCAGTAGGATAACAGGGGTCTTTAGTCCCTCACCCCTCCACTTT. This sequence encodes CASRITGVFSPSPLHF.

This clone appeared many times. The rearrangement uses TRBV7-3 and TRBJ2-3, with TRBD2 identical over 16 bases. CDR1 and CDR2 from the germline V gene are SGHTA and FQGTGA. V gave up 5 bases and J gave up 5 bases; unmatched junction bases: 7. CDR3 length: 17 amino acids. CDR3 amino acids: CASSPGTSGGAIDTQYF. The DNA of the CDR3 is TGTGCCAGCAGCCCGGGGACTAGCGGGGGGGCGATAGATACGCAGTATTTT. Together with reference TRBV7-3 and TRBJ2-3, the CDR3 gives the full variable domain: GAGVSQTPSNKVTEKGKYVELRCDPISGHTALYWYRQSLGQGPEFLIYFQGTGAADDSGLPNDRFFAVRPEGSVSTLKIQRTERGDSAVYLCASSPGTSGGAIDTQYFGPGTRLTVL.

This clone appeared a single time. V is TRBV7-3 and J is TRBJ1-2; 9 bases are a match to TRBD1. This CDR3 comprises 14 residues. Germline-derived CDR1 and CDR2 are SGHTA and FQGTGA. V lost 5 bases to trimming and J lost 4 bases; unmatched junction nucleotides: 5. The CDR3 loop reads CASSPGTGLYGYTF. As DNA, the CDR3 is TGTGCCAGCAGCCCGGGGACAGGGCTCTATGGCTACACCTTC.

The chain uses TRBV19 and TRBJ2-2, with 8 positions matching TRBD2. Trimming at V came to 2 bases and at J to 4 bases, leaving 9 bases not matched to a gene. CDR1 is LNHDA, CDR2 SQIVND, per germline (reference sequence). This CDR3 region has 17 residues. The CDR3 loop reads CASSIRGGRTFTGELFF. The CDR3 DNA reads as TGTGCCAGTAGTATACGGGGGGGACGGACATTCACCGGGGAGCTGTTTTTT.

V usage is TRBV20-1 and J usage is TRBJ1-2; no definite D call. There are 11 residues in the CDR3. V lost 4 bases, J lost 6 bases, and 9 bases lay in between. Germline CDR1 reads DFQATT; CDR2 reads SNEGSKA (reference sequence). The CDR3: CSAMFPNGYTF. The CDR3 DNA follows: TGCAGTGCTATGTTCCCTAATGGCTACACCTTC.

The genes are TRBV5-5 and TRBJ1-3; D is ambiguous. Trimming removed 4 bases at V and 2 bases at J, with 10 bases between. This CDR3 has 14 amino acids. Germline V CDR1 and CDR2: SGHKS, YYEKEE (reference sequence). CDR3: CASSGDTAGNTIYF. The CDR3 DNA is TGTGCCAGCAGCGGCGACACTGCTGGAAACACCATATATTTT.

This chain links TRBV11-2 with TRBJ2-7; TRBD1 is a possible D gene (5 bases). The germline CDR1 and CDR2 sequences are SGHAT and FQNNGV. V was trimmed by 1 base and J by 0 bases, leaving 7 bases between them. This CDR3 region has 14 residues. CDR3 bases: TGTGCCAGCAGCTTAGGACAGAGCTCCTACGAGCAGTACTTC. This gives the protein CASSLGQSSYEQYF.

V gene TRBV18 combines with J gene TRBJ1-1; 7 bases are shared with TRBD1. V shed 0 bases, J shed 7 bases, and the junction held 5 bases outside the gene matches. CDR1 and CDR2 from the germline V gene are KGHSH and LQKENI. The CDR3 has 14 amino acids. CDR3 sequence reads: CASSPPSTGVEAFF. Written as DNA, the CDR3 is TGTGCCAGCTCACCACCGTCAACAGGGGTTGAAGCTTTCTTT.

The V call is TRBV30, the J call TRBJ1-2, with 7 bases that match TRBD1. J was trimmed by 8 bases and V by 6 bases; bases with no gene match: 9. CDR3 size: 12 residues. Per germline, CDR1 GTSNPN and CDR2 SVGIG (reference sequence). The CDR3 region is CACERTGGGYTF. Written as DNA, the CDR3 is TGTGCCTGTGAGCGGACAGGAGGAGGCTACACCTTC.

The rearrangement uses TRBV12-5 and TRBJ2-1; D not resolved. V shed 2 bases and J shed 8 bases, with 19 bases lying between them. The CDR3 loop spans 16 amino acids. The germline V gene has CDR1 LGHNT and CDR2 FRNRAP. The CDR3 DNA is TGTGCTAGTGGTTTGAGGCCTTCGGTTAGGCTAGATGAGCAGTTCTTC. Translating gives CASGLRPSVRLDEQFF.

The chain employs TRBV29-1 and TRBJ1-1; no reliable D call. The CDR3 sequence is 14 residues long. V was clipped by 5 bases and J by 0 bases, with 13 bases between them. CDR1 and CDR2 from the germline V gene are SQVTM and ANQGSEA. The CDR3 DNA reads TGCAGCGTTATGCGGCAGCTCATGAACACTGAAGCTTTCTTT. Translated: CSVMRQLMNTEAFF.

The rearrangement joins TRBV19 to TRBJ1-3; maybe TRBD1 (5 bases). The CDR3 contains 13 residues. Germline CDR1 reads LNHDA; CDR2 reads SQIVND (reference sequence). V lost 8 bases to trimming and J lost 3 bases, with 11 bases between them. The CDR3 spells CASGWQGGNTIYF. The DNA for the CDR3 is TGTGCCAGTGGATGGCAGGGTGGAAACACCATATATTTT.

The gene calls are TRBV9 and TRBJ1-1; D remains ambiguous. This CDR3 spans 15 amino acids. Germline V CDR1 and CDR2: SGDLS, YYNGEE. The germline V and J ends were trimmed by 4 bases and 2 bases, with 15 bases remaining between them. This CDR3 is CASSFSPRSNTEAFF. CDR3 sequence (DNA): TGTGCCAGCAGCTTTTCCCCCAGAAGTAACACTGAAGCTTTCTTT.

The chain uses TRBV5-5 and TRBJ2-7; 10 bases map to TRBD1. From germline, CDR1 is SGHKS and CDR2 YYEKEE (reference sequence). Trimming cost V 5 bases and J 0 bases; bases outside gene matches: 5. This CDR3 is built from 15 residues. CDR3 DNA sequence: TGTGCCAGCAGACCCGGGACAGGGGCCTCCTACGAGCAGTACTTC. Amino acid sequence: CASRPGTGASYEQYF.

This chain joins TRBV7-9 and TRBJ1-2; 9 nucleotides agree with TRBD1. The V gene's germline CDR1 is SEHNR and CDR2 FQNEAQ (reference sequence). This CDR3 region has 15 residues. V shed 5 bases and J 2 bases; nucleotides not matched to a gene: 6. CDR3 coding DNA: TGTGCCAGCAGCCGGGGGACAGGGCTGAACTATGGCTACACCTTC. This codes for CASSRGTGLNYGYTF.

The chain joins TRBV7-6 to TRBJ2-7, with D tentatively TRBD2 (6 bases). The CDR3 sequence is 13 residues long. V lost 6 bases and J 4 bases, leaving 13 bases between the germline ends. In germline, CDR1 is SGHVS, CDR2 FNYEAQ. The CDR3 reads CASRGDSDYEQYF. The DNA of the CDR3 is TGTGCCAGCAGGGGGGACTCAGATTACGAGCAGTACTTC.